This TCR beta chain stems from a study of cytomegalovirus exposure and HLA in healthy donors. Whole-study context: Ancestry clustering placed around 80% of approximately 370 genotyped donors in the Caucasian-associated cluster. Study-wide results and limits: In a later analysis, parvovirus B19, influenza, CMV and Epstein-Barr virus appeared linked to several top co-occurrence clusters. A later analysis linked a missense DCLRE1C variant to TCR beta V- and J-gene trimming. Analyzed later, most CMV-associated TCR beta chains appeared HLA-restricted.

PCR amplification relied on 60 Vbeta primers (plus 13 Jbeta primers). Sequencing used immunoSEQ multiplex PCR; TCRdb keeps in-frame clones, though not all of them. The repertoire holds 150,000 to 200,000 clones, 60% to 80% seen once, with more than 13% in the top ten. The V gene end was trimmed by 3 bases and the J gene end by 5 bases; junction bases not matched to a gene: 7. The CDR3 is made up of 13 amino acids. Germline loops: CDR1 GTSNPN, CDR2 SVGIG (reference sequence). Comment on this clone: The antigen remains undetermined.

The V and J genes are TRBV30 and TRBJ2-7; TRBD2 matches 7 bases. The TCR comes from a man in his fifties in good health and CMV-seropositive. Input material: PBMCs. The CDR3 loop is CAWSSGGPNEQYF. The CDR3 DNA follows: TGTGCCTGGAGCTCGGGGGGTCCTAACGAGCAGTACTTC.